This T cell receptor (beta chain) is drawn from a study of T cells after posttransplantation cyclophosphamide. This clone has more than one count but fewer than ten. The target antigen is unknown. Study-wide findings and caveats: Later post-transplant blood repertoires were often dominated by donor CD8+ memory clones. Skin or GI-infiltrating T cells shared few TRB sequences with blood.

The data were produced by immunoSEQ multiplex PCR, yet TCRdb's version contains in-frame clones alone and is incomplete. The sample has 40,000 to 55,000 clones, none seen only once. CDR1 and CDR2 from the germline V gene are MNHNS and SASEGT. V was trimmed by 7 bases and J by 1 base, leaving 13 bases between them. There are 15 residues in the CDR3. The chain recombines TRBV6-1 with TRBJ2-2; D perhaps matches TRBD1 (5 bases). This sequence originates from a man aged 35-49 years in good health, CMV-negative, and a related stem cell transplant donor. Sequenced: PBMCs. The CDR3 protein is CASNPDIQNTGELFF. The CDR3 bases are TGTGCCAGCAACCCGGACATACAGAACACCGGGGAGCTGTTTTTT.